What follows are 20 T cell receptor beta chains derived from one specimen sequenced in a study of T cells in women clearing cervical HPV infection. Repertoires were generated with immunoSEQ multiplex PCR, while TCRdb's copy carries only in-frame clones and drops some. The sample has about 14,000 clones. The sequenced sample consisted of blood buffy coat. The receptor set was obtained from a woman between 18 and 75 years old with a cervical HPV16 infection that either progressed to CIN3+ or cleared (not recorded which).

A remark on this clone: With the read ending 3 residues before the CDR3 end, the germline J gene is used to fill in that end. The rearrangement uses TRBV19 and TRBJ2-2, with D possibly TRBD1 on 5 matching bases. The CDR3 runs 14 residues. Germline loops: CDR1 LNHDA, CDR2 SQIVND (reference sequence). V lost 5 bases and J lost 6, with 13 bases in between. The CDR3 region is CASSPFLTAGELFF. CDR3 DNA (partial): TGTGCCAGTAGTCCCTTTCTGACAGCCGGGGAG.

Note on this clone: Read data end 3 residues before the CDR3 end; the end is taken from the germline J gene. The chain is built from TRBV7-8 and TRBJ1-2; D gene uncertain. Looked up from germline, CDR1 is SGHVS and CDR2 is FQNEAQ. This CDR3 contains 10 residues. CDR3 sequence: CASSNYDYTF. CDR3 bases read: TGTGCCAGCAGTAACTACGAC.

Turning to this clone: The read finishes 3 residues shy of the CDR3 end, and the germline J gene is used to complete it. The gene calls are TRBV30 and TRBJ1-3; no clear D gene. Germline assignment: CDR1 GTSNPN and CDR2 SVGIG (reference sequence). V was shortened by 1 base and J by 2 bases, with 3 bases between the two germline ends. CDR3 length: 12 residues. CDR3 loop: CAWSATGNTIYF. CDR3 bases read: TGTGCCTGGAGTGCCACTGGAAACACC.

CDR3 DNA (partial): TGTGCCATCAGTGAGTCTTCGGGGGGAGGTGAAAAA. It is translated as CAISESSGGGEK. The full-length CDR3 reads as CAISESSGGGEKLFF. The chain carries TRBV10-3 and TRBJ1-4; D may be TRBD1 (5 bases). The read stops 3 residues short of the end of the CDR3; the missing end is completed from the germline J gene. The CDR3 has 15 amino acids. Germline V gene lookup returns CDR1 ENHRY and CDR2 SYGVKD. V was cut by 0 bases and J by 7 bases, with 12 bases left in between.

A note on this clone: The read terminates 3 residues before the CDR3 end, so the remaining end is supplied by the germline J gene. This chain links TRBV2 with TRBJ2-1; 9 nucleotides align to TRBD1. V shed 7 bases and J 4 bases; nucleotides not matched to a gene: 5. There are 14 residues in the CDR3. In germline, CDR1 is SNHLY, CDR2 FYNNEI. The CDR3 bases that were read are TGTGCCAGCAACGGACAGGGGCCTTACAATGAG. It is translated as CASNGQGPYNE. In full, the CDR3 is CASNGQGPYNEQFF.

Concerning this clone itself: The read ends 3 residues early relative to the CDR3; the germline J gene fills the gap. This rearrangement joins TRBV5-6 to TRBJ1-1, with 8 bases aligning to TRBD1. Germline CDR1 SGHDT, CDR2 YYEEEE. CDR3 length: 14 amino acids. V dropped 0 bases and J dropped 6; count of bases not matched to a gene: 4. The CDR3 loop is CASSLGQGRAEAFF. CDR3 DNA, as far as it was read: TGTGCCAGCAGCTTGGGACAGGGGAGGGCTGAA.

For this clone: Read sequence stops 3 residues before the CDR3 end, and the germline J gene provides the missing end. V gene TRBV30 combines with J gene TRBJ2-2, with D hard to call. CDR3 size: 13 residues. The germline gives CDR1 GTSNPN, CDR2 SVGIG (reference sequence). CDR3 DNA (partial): TGTGCCTGGAGTGATGATCAGAATTCACCG. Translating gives CAWSDDQNSP. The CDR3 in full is CAWSDDQNSPLFF.

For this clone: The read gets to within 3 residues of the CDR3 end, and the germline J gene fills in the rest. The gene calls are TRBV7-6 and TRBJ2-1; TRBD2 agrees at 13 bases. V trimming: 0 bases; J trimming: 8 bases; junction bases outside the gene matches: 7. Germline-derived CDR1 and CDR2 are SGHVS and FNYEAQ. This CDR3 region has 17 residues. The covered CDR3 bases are TGTGCCAGCAGCTTAGCTCCACTAGCGGGGGGGAATGATGAG. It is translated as CASSLAPLAGGNDE. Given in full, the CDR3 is CASSLAPLAGGNDEQFF.

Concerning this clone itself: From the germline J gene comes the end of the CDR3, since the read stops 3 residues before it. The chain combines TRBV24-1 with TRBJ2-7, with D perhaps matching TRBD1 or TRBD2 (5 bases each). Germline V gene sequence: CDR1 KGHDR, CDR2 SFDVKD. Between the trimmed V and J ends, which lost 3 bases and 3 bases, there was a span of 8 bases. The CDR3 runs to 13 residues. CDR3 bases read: TGTGCCACCAGTGATCAGGGAGACTACGAG. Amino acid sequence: CATSDQGDYE. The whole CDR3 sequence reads CATSDQGDYEQYF.

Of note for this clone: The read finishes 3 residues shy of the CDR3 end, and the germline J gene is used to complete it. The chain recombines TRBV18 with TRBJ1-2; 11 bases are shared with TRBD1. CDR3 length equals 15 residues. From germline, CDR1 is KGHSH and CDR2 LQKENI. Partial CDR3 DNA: TGTGCCAGCTCTCGGACAGGGGGCTCCTACAATGAC. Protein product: CASSRTGGSYND. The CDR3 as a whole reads CASSRTGGSYNDYTF.

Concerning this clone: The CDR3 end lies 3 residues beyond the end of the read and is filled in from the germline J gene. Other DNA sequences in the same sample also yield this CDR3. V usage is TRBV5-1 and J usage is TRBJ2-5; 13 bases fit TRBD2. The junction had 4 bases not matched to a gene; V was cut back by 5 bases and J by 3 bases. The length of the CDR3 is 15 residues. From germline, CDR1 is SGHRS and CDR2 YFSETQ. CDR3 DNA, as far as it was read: TGCGCCAGCAGTGGCGGGACTAGCGGGGAAGAGACC. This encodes CASSGGTSGEET. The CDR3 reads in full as CASSGGTSGEETQYF.

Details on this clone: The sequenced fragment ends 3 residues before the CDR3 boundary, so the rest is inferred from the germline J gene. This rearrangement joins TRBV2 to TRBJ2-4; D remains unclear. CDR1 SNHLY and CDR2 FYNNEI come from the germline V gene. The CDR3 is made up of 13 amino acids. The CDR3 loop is CASSEGPNYGQYF. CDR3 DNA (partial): TGTGCCAGCAGTGAAGGACCGAACTATGGT.

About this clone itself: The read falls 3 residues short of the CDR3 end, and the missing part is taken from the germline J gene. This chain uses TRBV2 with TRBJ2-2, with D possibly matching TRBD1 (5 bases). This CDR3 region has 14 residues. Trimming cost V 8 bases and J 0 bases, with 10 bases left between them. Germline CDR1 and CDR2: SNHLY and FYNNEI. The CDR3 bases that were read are TGTGCCAGCCAACAGGTTTCGAACACCGGGGAG. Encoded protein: CASQQVSNTGE. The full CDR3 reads CASQQVSNTGELFF.

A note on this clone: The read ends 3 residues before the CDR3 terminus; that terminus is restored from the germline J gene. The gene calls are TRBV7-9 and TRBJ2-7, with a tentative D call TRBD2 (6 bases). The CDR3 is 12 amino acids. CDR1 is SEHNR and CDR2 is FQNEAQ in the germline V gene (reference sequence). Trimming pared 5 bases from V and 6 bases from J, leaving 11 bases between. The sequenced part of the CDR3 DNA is TGTGCCAGCAGCGGCAGGGAGGCCGAG. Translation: CASSGREAE. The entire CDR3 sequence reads CASSGREAEQYF. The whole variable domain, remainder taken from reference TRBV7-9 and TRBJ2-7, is DTGVSQNPRHKITKRGQNVTFRCDPISEHNRLYWYRQTLGQGPEFLTYFQNEAQLEKSRLLSDRFSAERPKGSFSTLEIQRTEQGDSAMYLCASSGREAEQYFGPGTRLTVT.

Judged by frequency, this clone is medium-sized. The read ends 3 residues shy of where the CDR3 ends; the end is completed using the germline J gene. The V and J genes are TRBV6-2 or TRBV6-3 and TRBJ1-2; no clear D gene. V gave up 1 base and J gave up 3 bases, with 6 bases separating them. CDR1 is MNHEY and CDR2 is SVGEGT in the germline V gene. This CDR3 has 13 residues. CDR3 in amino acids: CASSYFSDYGYTF. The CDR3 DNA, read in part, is TGTGCCAGCAGTTACTTCTCGGACTATGGC.

CDR3 DNA, as far as it was read: TGCAGTGCTCCTCCACTAGCGGGGGGCCAAGAGACG. Its protein product is CSAPPLAGGQET. The complete CDR3 protein is CSAPPLAGGQETQYF. The rearrangement links TRBV20-1 to TRBJ2-3, with 12 positions matching TRBD2. The read terminates 3 residues before the CDR3 end, so the remaining end is supplied by the germline J gene. From germline, CDR1 is DFQATT and CDR2 SNEGSKA (reference sequence). The CDR3 spans 15 residues.

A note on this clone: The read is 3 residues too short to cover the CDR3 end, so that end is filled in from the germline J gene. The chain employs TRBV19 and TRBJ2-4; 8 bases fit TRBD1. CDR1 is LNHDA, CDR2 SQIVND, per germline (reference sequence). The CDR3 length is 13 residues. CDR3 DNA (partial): TGTGCCAGTTACAGGACAGGGAACTATGGT. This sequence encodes CASYRTGNYG. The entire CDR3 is CASYRTGNYGQYF.

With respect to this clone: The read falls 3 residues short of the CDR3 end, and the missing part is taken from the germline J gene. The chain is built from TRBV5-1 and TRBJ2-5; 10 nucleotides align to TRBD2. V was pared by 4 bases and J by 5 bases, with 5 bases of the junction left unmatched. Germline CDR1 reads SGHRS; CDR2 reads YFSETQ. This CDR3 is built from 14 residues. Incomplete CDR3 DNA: TGCGCCAGCAGCCTTAGCGGGGGGAGCGAGACC. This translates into CASSLSGGSET. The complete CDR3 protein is CASSLSGGSETQYF.

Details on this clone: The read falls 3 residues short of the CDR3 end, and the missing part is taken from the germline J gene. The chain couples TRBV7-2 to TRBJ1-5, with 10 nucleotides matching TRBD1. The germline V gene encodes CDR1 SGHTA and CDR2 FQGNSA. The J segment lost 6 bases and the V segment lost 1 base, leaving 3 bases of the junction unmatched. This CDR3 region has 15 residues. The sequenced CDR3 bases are TGTGCCAGCAGCTTAGGACAGGGGGCAGGTCAGCCC. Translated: CASSLGQGAGQP. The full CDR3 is CASSLGQGAGQPQHF.

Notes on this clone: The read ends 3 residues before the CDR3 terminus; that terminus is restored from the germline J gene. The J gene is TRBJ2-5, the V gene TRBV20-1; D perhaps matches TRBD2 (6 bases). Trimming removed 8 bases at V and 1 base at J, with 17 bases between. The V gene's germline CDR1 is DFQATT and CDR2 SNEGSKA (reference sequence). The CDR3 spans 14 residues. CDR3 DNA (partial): TGCAGTTGGAGCTCACGCGGGGTCCAAGAGACC. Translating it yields CSWSSRGVQET. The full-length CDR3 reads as CSWSSRGVQETQYF.